The T cell receptor beta chain described here comes from a study of a mutant IDH1 vaccine in newly diagnosed glioma. Study as a whole: With temozolomide cycles, or 4-6 weeks after radiotherapy alone, vaccination was started. Earlier care involved radiotherapy, temozolomide, or both, and the majority received both.

Sequencing was performed with immunoSEQ multiplex PCR; in TCRdb, only in-frame clones are kept and a portion is missing. This table has roughly 61,000 clones, about 80% appearing once. V was shortened by 6 bases and J by 5 bases, with 17 bases between the two germline ends. The CDR3 contains 14 residues. Germline V gene lookup returns CDR1 WNHNN and CDR2 SYGVQD (reference sequence). Time point described: week 11, during vaccination. Vaccinated patients received 300 ug of mutant IDH1 20-mer peptide per dose, with topical imiquimod. New IDH1-mutant, ATRX-lost WHO grade 3 or 4 astrocytomas occurred in donors. On this clone: As yet, its antigen is unknown.

The sample was PBMCs, taken from a glioma patient whose treatment included an IDH1 peptide vaccine. This chain links TRBV10-1 with TRBJ2-7, with D possibly being TRBD2 (6 bases). The clonotype was recovered from a man between 50 and 59 years old with glioma. CDR3 protein: CASRWRGAFHEQYF. In nucleotides, the CDR3 is TGCGCCAGCAGGTGGAGGGGCGCTTTCCACGAGCAGTACTTC.